The 14 T cell receptor beta chains listed next were all sequenced from one sample in a study of blood T cell repertoires in COVID-19. Repertoires were generated with immunoSEQ multiplex PCR, while TCRdb's copy carries only in-frame clones and drops some. The data contain approximately 77,000 clones, roughly 88% of them seen just once; the ten biggest clones take up 6% to 7.5%. The sequenced sample consisted of peripheral blood. Every receptor here comes from an elderly woman with acute or convalescent COVID-19.

The chain links TRBV30 to TRBJ2-3; 10 positions agree with TRBD1. Germline V CDR1 and CDR2: GTSNPN, SVGIG (reference sequence). V lost 2 bases and J lost 1; bases outside the gene matches: 3. The CDR3 contains 15 residues. CDR3 loop: CAWSPGTGGTDTQYF. CDR3 in DNA: TGTGCCTGGAGTCCCGGGACAGGGGGCACAGATACGCAGTATTTT.

This clone turned up a few times. The gene calls are TRBV5-1 and TRBJ2-1; 11 nucleotides agree with TRBD2. V was clipped by 4 bases and J by 5 bases; unmatched bases: 5. Per germline, CDR1 SGHRS and CDR2 YFSETQ. The CDR3 is 15 amino acids. CDR3 bases: TGCGCCAGCAGCCTGGGACTAGCGGAGAACAATGAGCAGTTCTTC. Its translation is CASSLGLAENNEQFF.

In DNA form, the CDR3 reads TGTGCCAGCAGCCCTTTAGGGACTAGCAAAACCGAGCAGTACTTC. Its protein is CASSPLGTSKTEQYF. This chain uses TRBV7-9 with TRBJ2-7; TRBD2 aligns across 9 bases. The J segment lost 6 bases and the V segment lost 5 bases, leaving 11 bases of the junction unmatched. This CDR3 contains 15 residues. Germline V gives CDR1 SEHNR, CDR2 FQNEAQ (reference sequence).

The chain joins TRBV19 to TRBJ2-3; 12 bases agree with TRBD1. Germline-derived CDR1 and CDR2 are LNHDA and SQIVND (reference sequence). J was trimmed by 1 base and V by 3 bases; bases with no gene match: 14. The CDR3 is 20 amino acids. The CDR3 reads CASSIPFAGTGGAGTDTQYF. The DNA of the CDR3 is TGTGCCAGTAGTATTCCCTTCGCCGGGACAGGGGGCGCTGGCACAGATACGCAGTATTTT.

The chain is built from TRBV27 and TRBJ2-7, with 7 bases identical to TRBD1. Germline-derived CDR1 and CDR2 are MNHEY and SMNVEV (reference sequence). V shed 5 bases, J shed 5 bases, and the junction held 9 bases outside the gene matches. The CDR3 is 14 amino acids. CDR3 loop: CASSPPGQFHEQYF. In nucleotides, the CDR3 is TGTGCCAGCAGTCCTCCGGGACAGTTCCACGAGCAGTACTTC.

The chain couples TRBV27 to TRBJ1-2; no clear D gene. The CDR3 covers 13 residues. Looked up from germline, CDR1 is MNHEY and CDR2 is SMNVEV (reference sequence). Trimming removed 5 bases from V and 6 bases from J, with 13 bases in between. The DNA for the CDR3 is TGTGCCAGCAGTCGTGGTTTCGCAGATGGCTACACCTTC. Translated, it gives CASSRGFADGYTF.

The chain joins TRBV10-3 to TRBJ2-1, with 12 bases matching TRBD2. This CDR3 contains 17 residues. Germline lookup yields CDR1 ENHRY and CDR2 SYGVKD. V dropped 8 bases and J dropped 1; count of bases not matched to a gene: 9. Written as DNA, the CDR3 is TGTGCCATCGGGGGACTAGCGGGCCTTAGTTCCTACAATGAGCAGTTCTTC. Encoded protein: CAIGGLAGLSSYNEQFF.

This clone was observed a handful of times. The chain joins TRBV7-9 to TRBJ2-5, with 8 bases aligning to TRBD1. Losses at the gene ends were 1 base for V and 5 bases for J; bases not matched to a gene: 3. The CDR3 has 14 amino acids. Germline V gene lookup returns CDR1 SEHNR and CDR2 FQNEAQ (reference sequence). The CDR3 here is CASSLVTGGETQYF. CDR3 nucleotides: TGTGCCAGCAGCTTAGTTACAGGGGGGGAGACCCAGTACTTC.

The rearrangement links TRBV4-1 to TRBJ1-1, with D unresolved. V lost 2 bases and J lost 5, with 12 bases in between. The CDR3 is made up of 14 amino acids. Germline loops: CDR1 MGHRA, CDR2 YSYEKL. CDR3 in DNA: TGCGCCAGCAGCCAATTGGGGAGGGAAACTGAAGCTTTCTTT. It yields the protein CASSQLGRETEAFF.

The chain combines TRBV29-1 with TRBJ1-4; D gene unclear. V gave up 6 bases and J gave up 3 bases, with 11 bases separating them. Per germline, CDR1 SQVTM and CDR2 ANQGSEA. This CDR3 comprises 13 residues. CDR3 protein: CSVKVAANEKLFF. In nucleotides, the CDR3 is TGCAGCGTCAAGGTTGCGGCTAATGAAAAACTGTTTTTT.

The V call is TRBV18, the J call TRBJ1-4, with TRBD1 matching over 8 bases. Trimming took 3 bases from V and 8 from J; bases not matched to a gene: 11. Germline V CDR1 and CDR2: KGHSH, LQKENI. This CDR3 is built from 16 residues. Here the CDR3 reads CASSPQGARSIEKLFF. DNA for the CDR3: TGTGCCAGCTCACCTCAGGGGGCGCGGTCTATCGAAAAACTGTTTTTT. The full variable domain, rest sourced from reference TRBV18 and TRBJ1-4, is NAGVMQNPRHLVRRRGQEARLRCSPMKGHSHVYWYRQLPEEGLKFMVYLQKENIIDESGMPKERFSAEFPKEGPSILRIQQVVRGDSAAYFCASSPQGARSIEKLFFGSGTQLSVL.

The chain couples TRBV7-2 to TRBJ2-5, with 9 bases lining up with TRBD1. CDR1 and CDR2 (germline): SGHTA, FQGNSA. The trim removed 5 bases at V and 2 bases at J, leaving 3 bases unmatched. The CDR3 is 14 residues long. The CDR3 nucleotides are TGTGCCAGCAGCCCAGGACAGGGGCAAGAGACCCAGTACTTC. Translation gives CASSPGQGQETQYF.

J is TRBJ2-5 and V is TRBV21-1; the table's TRBD2 call for D was not verified on the DNA. TRBV21-1 is a listed pseudogene. The CDR3 is 16 amino acids. CDR3 bases: TGTGCCAGCAGCAGGACTAGCGGGGTAGGAGGGGAGACCCAGTACTTC. The encoded protein is CASSRTSGVGGETQYF.

This chain connects TRBV5-4 to TRBJ1-1; 11 nucleotides align to TRBD1. The germline CDR1 and CDR2 sequences are SGHNT and YYREEE (reference sequence). This CDR3 is 15 amino acids long. J lost 6 bases, V lost 4 bases, and 8 bases had no gene match. In DNA, the CDR3 is TGTGCCAGCAGCCATCGGGACAGGGGGATGGCTGAAGCTTTCTTT. Translation: CASSHRDRGMAEAFF.